This T cell receptor beta chain was profiled in a study of CD8+ T cells in alopecia areata. Noted treatment: oral pan-JAK inhibitor, 5-10 mg twice daily. Specimens obtained from alopecia areata patients comprised lesional scalp punch biopsies and peripheral blood. Per germline, CDR1 GTSNPN and CDR2 SVGIG (reference sequence). The CDR3 has 13 amino acids. V shed 7 bases and J shed 8 bases, with 20 bases lying between them. In each case, RNA was isolated and then reverse transcribed into cDNA as the sequencing template. Profiled with immunoSEQ multiplex PCR; TCRdb holds only in-frame clones, not every one. The sample lists roughly 92,000 clones, about 71% seen once, with 15% to 20% in the top ten.

The chain carries TRBV30 and TRBJ1-2; unclear D gene. The specimen comprised CD8+ T cells sorted from blood, sampled at approximately week 42, from a patient treated with tofacitinib. The sequence came from a human donor with alopecia areata. The CDR3 nucleotides read TGTGCCTTACAAGTGAACTGGGCCTGGGGCTACACCTTC. Translating it yields CALQVNWAWGYTF.